The next 7 T cell receptor beta chains were all read from a single sample in a study of shared clonotypes between healthy human individuals. TCRdb's copy holds only in-frame clones and misses some; the assay was immunoSEQ multiplex PCR. The data contain a few million clones, roughly 92% of them singletons. Source material: naive CD4+ T cells sorted from blood. Subset here: CD45RA+ positively selected. Receptors were obtained from a young man in good health.

This sequence joins TRBV19 and TRBJ1-6; D not resolved. The CDR3 loop spans 20 amino acids. V gave up 2 bases and J gave up 0 bases, with 20 bases separating them. CDR1 and CDR2 from the germline V gene are LNHDA and SQIVND (reference sequence). Written as DNA, the CDR3 is TGTGCCAGTAGTATATTTGGAGAACGGGAGCCGAGCTCCTATAATTCACCCCTCCACTTT. Protein product: CASSIFGEREPSSYNSPLHF.

The gene calls are TRBV7-2 and TRBJ1-2; 11 nucleotides align to TRBD1. The CDR3 is made up of 13 amino acids. Germline V gives CDR1 SGHTA, CDR2 FQGNSA. Germline trimming cut 4 bases from V and 6 bases from J; bases unmatched to any gene: 1. The CDR3 loop is CASSWGQGDGYTF. The CDR3 DNA reads TGTGCCAGCAGCTGGGGACAGGGGGATGGCTACACCTTC.

V is TRBV19 and J is TRBJ1-2; TRBD1 aligns across 7 bases. The V and J ends lost 6 bases and 1 base, in that order; junction bases with no gene match: 5. Germline loops: CDR1 LNHDA, CDR2 SQIVND (reference sequence). The CDR3 is 14 residues long. The CDR3 here is CASSQGGFNYGYTF. In nucleotides, the CDR3 is TGTGCCAGTAGCCAAGGGGGCTTTAACTATGGCTACACCTTC. The variable domain in full, completed from reference TRBV19 and TRBJ1-2, reads DGGITQSPKYLFRKEGQNVTLSCEQNLNHDAMYWYRQDPGQGLRLIYYSQIVNDFQKGDIAEGYSVSREKKESFPLTVTSAQKNPTAFYLCASSQGGFNYGYTFGSGTRLTVV.

Note on this clone: Other DNA sequences in the sample encode the same CDR3. This chain uses TRBV5-1 with TRBJ1-4, with D unresolved. Germline CDR1 SGHRS, CDR2 YFSETQ. This CDR3 region has 14 residues. The V and J ends lost 2 bases and 0 bases respectively, with 5 bases between them. CDR3 region: CASSFGSTNEKLFF. As DNA, the CDR3 is TGCGCCAGCAGCTTTGGGTCAACTAATGAAAAACTGTTTTTT.

The CDR3: CASSLEQVYEQYF. Here the CDR3 DNA reads TGTGCCAGCAGCTTAGAGCAGGTGTACGAGCAGTACTTC. The rearrangement uses TRBV5-8 and TRBJ2-7; no definite D call. The CDR3 totals 13 residues. Trimming removed 2 bases from V and 4 bases from J, with 10 bases in between. Germline loops: CDR1 SGHTS, CDR2 YDEGEE.

V and J are TRBV6-5 and TRBJ2-3; D might be TRBD1 or TRBD2, each matching 6 bases. V was cut by 6 bases and J by 4 bases, with 11 bases left in between. Looked up from germline, CDR1 is MNHEY and CDR2 is SVGAGI. The CDR3 loop spans 13 amino acids. CDR3 in DNA: TGTGCCAGCAGCGGGGGCGTGGCAGATACGCAGTATTTT. The encoded protein is CASSGGVADTQYF.

V is TRBV30 and J is TRBJ1-1; D uncertain. V lost 4 bases, J lost 0 bases, and 9 bases lay in between. Germline V lookup: CDR1 GTSNPN, CDR2 SVGIG (reference sequence). There are 13 residues in the CDR3. The CDR3: CAWMVGMNTEAFF. The CDR3 DNA reads TGTGCCTGGATGGTAGGAATGAACACTGAAGCTTTCTTT.